The TCR beta chain described here comes from a study of technical replicates of blood from a handful of donors. TCRdb keeps only in-frame clones here, not all; method: immunoSEQ multiplex PCR. Counted here are almost 70,000 clones, approximately 91% occurring once; the ten biggest clones make up roughly 5%. The source material was PBMCs. The receptor was derived from a human donor in good health. Some clones in this sample may be carry-over from other donors' samples.

The CDR3 DNA reads as TGTGCCAGCAGTACGGGACTAGCGGGAATGTATGAGCAGTTCTTC. It encodes CASSTGLAGMYEQFF. The chain combines TRBV7-2 with TRBJ2-1, with 13 bases matching TRBD2. From germline, CDR1 is SGHTA and CDR2 FQGNSA. V dropped 6 bases and J dropped 8; count of bases not matched to a gene: 7. CDR3 length: 15 residues.